This TCR beta chain was identified during a study of T cell responses to AZD1222 COVID-19 vaccine. Study-wide points: After two AZD1222 doses, spike-specific TCR breadth and depth rose versus day 0. Repertoire samples came only from after the peak T cell response. Baseline serostatus was positive in only a handful of AZD1222 recipients.

Repertoires were generated with immunoSEQ multiplex PCR, while TCRdb's copy carries only in-frame clones and drops some. The sample holds 100,000 to 150,000 clones, around 87% seen once. Notes on this clone: The target antigen is unknown.

The CDR3 consists of 15 residues. Germline V gives CDR1 SGHNT, CDR2 YYREEE (reference sequence). Trimming at V came to 1 base and at J to 3 bases, leaving 3 bases not matched to a gene. Material: peripheral blood, obtained on day 0 of AZD1222 vaccination. This chain links TRBV5-4 with TRBJ2-5; 10 bases match TRBD2. The clonotype originates from an adult in good health. The chain's CDR3 is CASSLSGGAEETQYF. CDR3 DNA: TGTGCCAGCAGCTTGAGCGGGGGGGCCGAAGAGACCCAGTACTTC. Complete variable domain (other parts from reference TRBV5-4 and TRBJ2-5): ETGVTQSPTHLIKTRGQQVTLRCSSQSGHNTVSWYQQALGQGPQFIFQYYREEENGRGNFPPRFSGLQFPNYSSELNVNALELDDSALYLCASSLSGGAEETQYFGPGTRLLVL.